Following are 9 T cell receptor beta chains from one sample sequenced in a study of blood T cell repertoires in COVID-19. TCRdb keeps only in-frame clones here, not all; method: immunoSEQ multiplex PCR. Altogether about 200,000 clones are present, around 82% being singletons, with the ten largest covering about 12%. The sequencing input was peripheral blood. Source of these receptors: a woman aged 40 to 49 with acute or convalescent COVID-19.

The gene calls are TRBV6-5 and TRBJ2-7; TRBD2 matches 8 bases. CDR3 size: 14 residues. The germline gives CDR1 MNHEY, CDR2 SVGAGI. V shed 4 bases, J shed 3 bases, and the junction held 5 bases outside the gene matches. The CDR3 region is CASSSTGTSYEQYF. The CDR3 DNA reads TGTGCCAGCAGTTCCACCGGGACTAGCTACGAGCAGTACTTC.

This chain joins TRBV14 and TRBJ2-7; tentatively, D is TRBD1 (6 bases). Per the germline V gene, CDR1 is SGHDN and CDR2 is FVKESK. V dropped 5 bases and J dropped 9 bases, with 23 bases sitting between them. CDR3 length: 15 amino acids. The CDR3 loop is CASSDLRDTGFGQYF. CDR3 nucleotides: TGTGCCAGCAGCGACCTCCGGGACACGGGCTTCGGGCAGTACTTC.

The J gene is TRBJ1-2, the V gene TRBV2; 7 bases are a match to TRBD1. With V trimmed by 11 bases and J by 2 bases, 8 bases remained unmatched. Germline-derived CDR1 and CDR2 are SNHLY and FYNNEI. There are 13 residues in the CDR3. CDR3: CAGGQNENYGYTF. The DNA of the CDR3 is TGTGCCGGGGGACAGAACGAAAACTATGGCTACACCTTC. The whole variable domain, filled in from reference TRBV2 and TRBJ1-2, reads EPEVTQTPSHQVTQMGQEVILRCVPISNHLYFYWYRQILGQKVEFLVSFYNNEISEKSEIFDDQFSVERPDGSNFTLKIRSTKLEDSAMYFCAGGQNENYGYTFGSGTRLTVV.

This sequence joins TRBV5-6 and TRBJ1-1; the D is unclear. V lost 2 bases to trimming and J lost 3 bases, with 14 bases between them. This CDR3 spans 15 amino acids. Germline CDR1 and CDR2: SGHDT and YYEEEE. CDR3 residues: CASSLSREFYTEAFF. The CDR3 DNA reads as TGTGCCAGCAGCTTATCACGGGAGTTTTACACTGAAGCTTTCTTT.

The chain recombines TRBV3-1 (or the pseudogene TRBV3-2) with TRBJ2-1; TRBD2 aligns across 7 bases. V gave up 5 bases and J gave up 8 bases; unmatched junction bases: 9. Germline V lookup: CDR1 LGHDT, CDR2 YNNKEL (reference sequence). This CDR3 has 14 amino acids. CDR3 coding DNA: TGTGCCAGCAGCTATGGACTAGGCACCTATGAGCAGTTCTTC. This encodes CASSYGLGTYEQFF.

This clone is a singleton in its sample. The chain is built from TRBV6-5 and TRBJ1-2, with 7 bases fitting TRBD1. Germline values: CDR1 MNHEY, CDR2 SVGAGI. V lost 6 bases, J lost 5 bases, and 12 bases stayed unmatched. CDR3 length: 15 amino acids. DNA of the CDR3: TGTGCCAGCAGGCCCCTAGACAGGGCTTGGTATGGCTACACCTTC. Translated: CASRPLDRAWYGYTF.

The chain is built from TRBV29-1 and TRBJ2-1; 15 bases fit TRBD2. The V and J ends lost 6 bases and 1 base, in that order; junction bases with no gene match: 4. The CDR3 consists of 16 residues. Per the germline V gene, CDR1 is SQVTM and CDR2 is ANQGSEA. Here the CDR3 reads CSVDGTSGRSYNEQFF. The DNA for the CDR3 is TGCAGCGTGGATGGGACTAGCGGGAGGTCCTACAATGAGCAGTTCTTC.

V is TRBV9 and J is TRBJ2-2; possible D gene TRBD1, 5 bases. This CDR3 contains 16 residues. Germline CDR1 SGDLS, CDR2 YYNGEE. The ends were cut back, 0 bases at V and 4 bases at J, with 13 bases in the middle. CDR3 loop: CASSVAGSQGTGELFF. In DNA, the CDR3 is TGTGCCAGCAGCGTAGCTGGGTCTCAGGGCACCGGGGAGCTGTTTTTT.

The V and J genes are TRBV2 and TRBJ2-1; D might be TRBD2 (5 bases). Between the trimmed V and J ends, which lost 8 bases and 9 bases, there was a span of 20 bases. Germline-derived CDR1 and CDR2 are SNHLY and FYNNEI. This CDR3 comprises 14 residues. The CDR3 protein is CASSEVPLNGEQFF. CDR3 in DNA: TGTGCCAGCTCGGAGGTACCCCTAAACGGTGAGCAGTTCTTC.